This is a list of T cell receptor beta chains from one sample in a study of CD8 T cells in ankylosing spondylitis. TCRdb reprocessed the 5' RACE reads via MiXCR and lists one record per CDR3 protein. The data contain roughly 180,000 distinct CDR3 sequences, roughly 13% of them singletons. Sequenced input: blood, either unsorted or a sorted T cell fraction (not recorded which). The receptors stem from a female donor with ankylosing spondylitis or in good health (not recorded which). Each CDR3 is given with its conserved first and last residue. The D gene is left open where the match is weak. Clone size appears in some rows only: once, few, many, or a class for an expanded clone.

CDR3aa,CDR3nt,abundance,d_gene,j_gene,v_gene
CASSHLHGDSPYEQYF,TGCGCCAGCAGTCACCTTCACGGGGACAGTCCCTACGAGCAGTACTTC,NA,TRBD1,TRBJ2-7,TRBV23-1
CASSQAPDTNYGYTF,TGTGCCAGCAGCCAAGCCCCAGATACTAACTATGGCTACACCTTC,few,NA,TRBJ1-2,TRBV3-1
CASSPTGTSGLSSYNEQFF,TGCGCCAGCAGCCCGACAGGGACTAGCGGATTGAGCTCCTACAATGAGCAGTTCTTC,many,TRBD2,TRBJ2-1,TRBV5-1
CASSLAISGTPGNTIYF,TGTGCCAGCAGCTTGGCTATCTCTGGGACACCTGGAAACACCATATATTTT,many,NA,TRBJ1-3,TRBV7-8
CASSSLRDRNTGELFF,TGTGCCAGCAGCTCCCTCCGGGACCGTAACACCGGGGAGCTGTTTTTT,many,NA,TRBJ2-2,TRBV11-2
CSARVQESQPQHF,TGCAGTGCTAGAGTTCAGGAGTCCCAGCCCCAGCATTTT,many,NA,TRBJ1-5,TRBV20-1
CASSSPNREQYF,TGTGCCAGCAGTTCCCCCAATCGCGAGCAGTACTTC,NA,NA,TRBJ2-7,TRBV28
CATSRPGQNTGELFF,TGTGCCACATCAAGACCGGGACAAAACACCGGGGAGCTGTTTTTT,many,NA,TRBJ2-2,TRBV19
CSVVLPTQETQYF,TGCAGCGTTGTTCTGCCGACTCAAGAGACCCAGTACTTC,few,NA,TRBJ2-5,TRBV29-1
CATRKGRETQYF,TGTGCCACGAGAAAGGGTAGAGAGACCCAGTACTTC,NA,NA,TRBJ2-5,TRBV7-9
CASSLNSGAYEQYF,TGTGCCAGCAGCTTAAATAGCGGAGCCTACGAGCAGTACTTC,NA,NA,TRBJ2-7,TRBV7-3
CASSRSGTQETQYF,TGTGCCAGCAGTCGTAGCGGGACCCAAGAGACCCAGTACTTC,many,TRBD2,TRBJ2-5,TRBV2
CSARALATHGLETQYF,TGCAGTGCTAGAGCCTTGGCCACTCACGGGTTAGAGACCCAGTACTTC,many,NA,TRBJ2-5,TRBV20-1
CASSLQTSGSDTGELFF,TGTGCCAGCAGCTTACAGACTAGCGGGAGCGACACCGGGGAGCTGTTTTTT,few,TRBD2,TRBJ2-2,TRBV7-9
CASGLPSGGIASTGELFF,TGTGCTAGTGGTTTGCCGTCAGGGGGCATTGCGAGCACCGGGGAGCTGTTTTTT,many,TRBD1,TRBJ2-2,TRBV12-5
CASSRALAHPETQYF,TGCGCCAGCAGCCGCGCTCTCGCTCACCCAGAGACCCAGTACTTC,few,NA,TRBJ2-5,TRBV4-3
CASSPVADTQYF,TGTGCCAGCAGCCCGGTGGCAGATACGCAGTATTTT,many,NA,TRBJ2-3,TRBV12-3/TRBV12-4
CASSQTGNPYEQYF,TGTGCCAGCAGCCAGACAGGGAATCCCTACGAGCAGTACTTC,many,TRBD1,TRBJ2-7,TRBV12-3/TRBV12-4
CASSLSLGNEQYF,TGTGCCAGCAGTTTATCGTTAGGGAACGAGCAGTACTTC,many,NA,TRBJ2-7,TRBV27
CASSLTGGANTEAFF,TGCGCCAGCAGCCTTACAGGGGGCGCGAACACTGAAGCTTTCTTT,many,TRBD1,TRBJ1-1,TRBV5-1
CSAQGPANYGYTF,TGCAGTGCGCAGGGGCCGGCAAACTATGGCTACACCTTC,many,NA,TRBJ1-2,TRBV20-1
CSARDWSGGYNEQFF,TGCAGTGCTAGAGATTGGAGCGGGGGATACAATGAGCAGTTCTTC,few,TRBD2,TRBJ2-1,TRBV20-1
CASSLAGVSSTDTQYF,TGCGCCAGCAGCCTGGCTGGGGTTTCGAGCACAGATACGCAGTATTTT,many,NA,TRBJ2-3,TRBV5-1
CASSLNVGTSPLHF,TGTGCCAGCAGCCTTAACGTGGGGACGTCACCCCTCCACTTT,few,NA,TRBJ1-6,TRBV7-9
CASSLMGSLYGYTF,TGTGCCAGCAGTTTAATGGGCAGCCTCTATGGCTACACCTTC,many,NA,TRBJ1-2,TRBV28
CASTDTNTGELFF,TGTGCCAGCACGGACACTAACACCGGGGAGCTGTTTTTT,many,NA,TRBJ2-2,TRBV2
CASSLGGSGRYEQFF,TGTGCCAGCAGCTTAGGTGGTAGCGGGAGATATGAGCAGTTCTTC,NA,TRBD2,TRBJ2-1,TRBV7-2
CASSLGLPGAEQFF,TGTGCCAGCAGCTTGGGACTCCCCGGGGCGGAGCAGTTCTTC,NA,NA,TRBJ2-1,TRBV5-5
CASSLDPMTGRETQYF,TGTGCCAGCAGCTTAGATCCAATGACAGGCCGGGAGACCCAGTACTTC,few,NA,TRBJ2-5,TRBV11-2
CASSHKNGPSEAFF,TGTGCCAGCAGCCACAAGAACGGCCCTTCGGAAGCTTTCTTT,many,NA,TRBJ1-1,TRBV16
CASSASGLTTLTYEQYF,TGTGCCAGCAGTGCATCGGGACTAACAACCCTCACCTACGAGCAGTACTTC,many,TRBD2,TRBJ2-7,TRBV6-1
CASSRLAGGIGLADTQYF,TGTGCCAGCAGCAGGCTAGCGGGAGGCATCGGGTTAGCGGATACGCAGTATTTT,many,TRBD2,TRBJ2-3,TRBV6-1
CASSLGGDEKLFF,TGTGCCAGCAGTTTAGGGGGCGATGAAAAACTGTTTTTT,NA,NA,TRBJ1-4,TRBV12-3/TRBV12-4
CASSPLAEQFF,TGTGCCAGCAGCCCCTTAGCGGAGCAGTTCTTC,NA,NA,TRBJ2-1,TRBV12-3/TRBV12-4
CASSLSSGNTIYF,TGTGCCAGCAGCCTGAGCTCTGGAAACACCATATATTTT,many,NA,TRBJ1-3,TRBV3-1
CASSPLPTGDQTYEQYF,TGTGCCAGCTCACCATTGCCTACCGGGGACCAAACCTACGAGCAGTACTTC,few,NA,TRBJ2-7,TRBV18
CASSGGRGLFF,TGTGCCAGCAGCGGGGGACGTGGACTGTTTTTT,many,NA,TRBJ1-4,TRBV9
CMVAAPYNEQFF,TGCATGGTAGCGGCCCCTTACAATGAGCAGTTCTTC,many,NA,TRBJ2-1,TRBV29-1
CASSLDSGSSTGELFF,TGTGCCAGCAGCTTAGATAGCGGGTCGAGCACCGGGGAGCTGTTTTTT,many,TRBD2,TRBJ2-2,TRBV7-2
CASSYSSQGYGYTF,TGTGCCAGCAGCTATTCGTCACAGGGCTATGGCTACACCTTC,NA,NA,TRBJ1-2,TRBV5-4
CASSVADSFSYEQYF,TGTGCCAGCAGCGTAGCGGACTCTTTCTCCTACGAGCAGTACTTC,many,NA,TRBJ2-7,TRBV9